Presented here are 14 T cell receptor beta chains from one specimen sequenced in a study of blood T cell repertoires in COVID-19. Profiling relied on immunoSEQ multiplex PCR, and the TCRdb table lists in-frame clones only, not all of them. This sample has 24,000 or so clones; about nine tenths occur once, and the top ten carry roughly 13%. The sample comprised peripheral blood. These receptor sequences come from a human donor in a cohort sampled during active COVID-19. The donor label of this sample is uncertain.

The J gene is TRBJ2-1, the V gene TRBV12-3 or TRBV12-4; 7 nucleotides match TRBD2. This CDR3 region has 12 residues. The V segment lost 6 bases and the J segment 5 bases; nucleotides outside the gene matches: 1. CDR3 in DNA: TGTGCCAGCAGGGGGGGGGACAATGAGCAGTTCTTC. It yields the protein CASRGGDNEQFF.

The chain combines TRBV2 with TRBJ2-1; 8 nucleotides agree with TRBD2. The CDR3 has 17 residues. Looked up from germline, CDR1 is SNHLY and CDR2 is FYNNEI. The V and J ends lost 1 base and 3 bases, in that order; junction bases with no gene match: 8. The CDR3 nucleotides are TGTGCCAGCAGTGAAGTGGCGCGGGGGGCCCTCTACAATGAGCAGTTCTTC. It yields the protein CASSEVARGALYNEQFF.

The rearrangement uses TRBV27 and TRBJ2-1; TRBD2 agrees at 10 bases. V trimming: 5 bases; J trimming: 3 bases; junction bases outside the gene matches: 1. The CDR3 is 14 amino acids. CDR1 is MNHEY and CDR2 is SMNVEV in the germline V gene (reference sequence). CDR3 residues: CASSIAGGYNEQFF. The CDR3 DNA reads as TGTGCCAGCAGTATAGCGGGGGGCTACAATGAGCAGTTCTTC.

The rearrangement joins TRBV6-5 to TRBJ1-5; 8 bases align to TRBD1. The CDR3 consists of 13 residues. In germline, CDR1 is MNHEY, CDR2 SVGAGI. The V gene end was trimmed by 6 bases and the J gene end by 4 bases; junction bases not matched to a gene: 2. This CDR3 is CASRGQGNQPQHF. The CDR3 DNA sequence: TGTGCCAGCAGAGGACAGGGAAATCAGCCCCAGCATTTT.

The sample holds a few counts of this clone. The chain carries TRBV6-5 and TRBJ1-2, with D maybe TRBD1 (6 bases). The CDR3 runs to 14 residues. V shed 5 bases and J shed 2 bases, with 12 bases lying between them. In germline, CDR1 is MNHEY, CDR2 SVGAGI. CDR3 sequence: CASSLVQGNYGYTF. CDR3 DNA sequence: TGTGCCAGCAGTCTAGTTCAGGGGAACTATGGCTACACCTTC.

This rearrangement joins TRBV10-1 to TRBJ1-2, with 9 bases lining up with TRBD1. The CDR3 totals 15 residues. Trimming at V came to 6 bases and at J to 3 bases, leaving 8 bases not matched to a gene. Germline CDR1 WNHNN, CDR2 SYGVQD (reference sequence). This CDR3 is CASRDRGPSYYGYTF. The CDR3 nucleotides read TGCGCCAGCAGGGACAGGGGCCCCTCTTACTATGGCTACACCTTC.

Written as DNA, the CDR3 is TGTGCCAGCAGTTTGGGGGGGTACAATGAGCAGTTCTTC. It codes for CASSLGGYNEQFF. The V call is TRBV28, the J call TRBJ2-1, with 7 positions matching TRBD2. This CDR3 contains 13 residues. J gave up 4 bases and V 3 bases, and 0 bases lay outside the gene matches. Germline lookup yields CDR1 MDHEN and CDR2 SYDVKM.

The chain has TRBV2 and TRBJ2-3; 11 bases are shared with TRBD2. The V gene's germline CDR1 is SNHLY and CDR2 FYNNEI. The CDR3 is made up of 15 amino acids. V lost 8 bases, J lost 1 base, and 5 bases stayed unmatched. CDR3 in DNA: TGTGCCAGCGGGCCTAGCGGGGGGCGCACAGATACGCAGTATTTT. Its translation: CASGPSGGRTDTQYF.

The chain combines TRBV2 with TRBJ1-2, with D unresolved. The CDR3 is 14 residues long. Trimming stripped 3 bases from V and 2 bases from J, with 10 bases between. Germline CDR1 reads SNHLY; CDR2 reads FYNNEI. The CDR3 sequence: CASSDLAGNYGYTF. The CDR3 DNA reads TGTGCCAGCAGTGATTTGGCGGGGAACTATGGCTACACCTTC.

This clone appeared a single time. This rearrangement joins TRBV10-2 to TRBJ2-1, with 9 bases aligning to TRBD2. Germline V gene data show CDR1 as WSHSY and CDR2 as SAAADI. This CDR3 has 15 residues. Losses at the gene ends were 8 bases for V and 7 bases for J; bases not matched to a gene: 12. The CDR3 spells CASVREAGGVNEQFF. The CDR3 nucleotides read TGCGCCAGCGTACGGGAGGCGGGGGGGGTTAATGAGCAGTTCTTC.

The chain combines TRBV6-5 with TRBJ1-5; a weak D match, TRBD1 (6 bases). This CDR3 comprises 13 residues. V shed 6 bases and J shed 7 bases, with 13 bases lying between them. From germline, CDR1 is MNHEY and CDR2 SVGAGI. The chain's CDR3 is CASRERQDQPQHF. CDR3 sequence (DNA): TGTGCCAGCAGGGAGAGACAGGACCAGCCCCAGCATTTT.

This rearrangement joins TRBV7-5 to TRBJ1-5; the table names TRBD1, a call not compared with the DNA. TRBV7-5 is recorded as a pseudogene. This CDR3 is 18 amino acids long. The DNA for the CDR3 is TGTGCCAGAAGTCGAAGACAGGGGGCCGACCGAGCCAATCAGCCCCAGCATTTT. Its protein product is CARSRRQGADRANQPQHF.

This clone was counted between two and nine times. CDR3 residues: CASSLSSGKPQHF. In DNA form, the CDR3 reads TGTGCCAGCAGTTTAAGCTCGGGGAAGCCCCAGCATTTT. The chain uses TRBV12-3 or TRBV12-4 and TRBJ1-5, with D hard to call. The ends were cut back, 2 bases at V and 8 bases at J, with 10 bases in the middle. This CDR3 contains 13 residues.

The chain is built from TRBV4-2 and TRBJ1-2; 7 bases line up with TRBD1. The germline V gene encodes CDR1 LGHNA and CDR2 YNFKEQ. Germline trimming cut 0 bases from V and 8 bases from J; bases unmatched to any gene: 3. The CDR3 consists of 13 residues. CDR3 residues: CASSQDYRGGYTF. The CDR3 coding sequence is TGTGCCAGCAGCCAAGATTACAGGGGCGGCTACACCTTC.